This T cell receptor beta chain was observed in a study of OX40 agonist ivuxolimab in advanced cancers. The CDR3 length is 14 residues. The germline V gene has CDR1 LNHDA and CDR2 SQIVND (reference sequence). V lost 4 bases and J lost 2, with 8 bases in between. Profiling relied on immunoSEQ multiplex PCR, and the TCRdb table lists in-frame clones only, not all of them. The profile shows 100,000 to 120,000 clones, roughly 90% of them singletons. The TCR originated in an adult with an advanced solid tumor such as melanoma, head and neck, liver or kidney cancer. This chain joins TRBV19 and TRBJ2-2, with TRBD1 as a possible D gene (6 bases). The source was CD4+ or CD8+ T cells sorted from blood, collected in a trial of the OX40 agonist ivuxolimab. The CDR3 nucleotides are TGTGCCAGTAGTAAGGACAGAAACACCGGGGAGCTGTTTTTT. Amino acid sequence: CASSKDRNTGELFF.